The sequence of this T cell receptor (beta chain) was determined in a study of blood T cell repertoires in COVID-19. Looking at the study overall: Specimens from acute and convalescent COVID-19 originated in the United States, Italy and Spain. T cells, B-cell-depleted T cells, or PBMCs provided the cDNA or gDNA that served as material.

The CDR3 spans 16 residues. Germline V gene sequence: CDR1 SGHTA, CDR2 FQGTGA. V was clipped by 4 bases and J by 4 bases; unmatched bases: 7. In the authors' workflow: It was from reference gene primer amplification that nucleated cell counts were estimated. Sequencing used immunoSEQ multiplex PCR; TCRdb keeps in-frame clones, though not all of them. D and trimming were read from the DNA, whereas the V and J calls and clone size are those reported in that table. The sample lists around 150,000 clones, approximately 75% occurring once. The sequencing sample was made of peripheral blood. This receptor was taken from a human donor in a cohort sampled during active COVID-19. The chain employs TRBV7-3 and TRBJ2-6; 7 nucleotides agree with TRBD2. The CDR3 nucleotides are TGTGCCAGCAGCTCGATGCTCGGGAGGGGGGCCAACGTCCTGACTTTC. This gives the protein CASSSMLGRGANVLTF.